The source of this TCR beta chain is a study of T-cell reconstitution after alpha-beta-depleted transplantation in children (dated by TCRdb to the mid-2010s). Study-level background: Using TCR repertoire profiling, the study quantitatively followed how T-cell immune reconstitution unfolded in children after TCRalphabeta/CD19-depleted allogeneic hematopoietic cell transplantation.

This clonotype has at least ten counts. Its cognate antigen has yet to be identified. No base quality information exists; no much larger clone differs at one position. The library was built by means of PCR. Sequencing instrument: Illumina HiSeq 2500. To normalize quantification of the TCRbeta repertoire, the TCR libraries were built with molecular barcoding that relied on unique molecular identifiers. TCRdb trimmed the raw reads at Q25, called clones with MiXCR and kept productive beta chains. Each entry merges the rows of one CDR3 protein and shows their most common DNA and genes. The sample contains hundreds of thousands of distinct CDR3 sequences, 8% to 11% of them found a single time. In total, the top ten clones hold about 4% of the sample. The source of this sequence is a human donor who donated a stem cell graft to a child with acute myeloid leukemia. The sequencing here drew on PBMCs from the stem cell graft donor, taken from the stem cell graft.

The CDR3 loop reads CSASEGSTEAFF. The sequenced DNA: TGCAGTGCTAGCGAGGGGAGCACTGAAGCTTTCTTT. In this chain, TRBV20-1 is recombined with TRBJ1-1, and possibly TRBD1, on 5 matching bases. CDR1 and CDR2, per the germline V gene (reference sequence), are DFQATT and SNEGSKA. The CDR3 numbers 12 residues from cysteine through phenylalanine. Left in the record is the CDR3 DNA by itself, 36 bases read in frame from the first base. The trim is 3 bases for V and 4 bases for J, with a gap of 9 bases between the germline ends.